The 29 T cell receptor beta chains below were found in one sample sequenced in a study of blood T cell repertoires in COVID-19. Libraries were prepared by immunoSEQ multiplex PCR; TCRdb keeps only in-frame clonotypes and omits some of them. The sample has about 99,000 clones; 79% are singletons. Sequencing was performed on peripheral blood. The receptors here all came from an elderly woman with active or convalescent COVID-19.

This chain connects TRBV9 to TRBJ2-7; maybe TRBD2 (5 bases). The CDR3 contains 15 residues. The V end lost 3 bases, the J end lost 2 bases, and 15 bases lay between the germline ends. From germline, CDR1 is SGDLS and CDR2 YYNGEE. CDR3: CASSARAEFAYEQYF. Here the CDR3 DNA reads TGTGCCAGCAGCGCGAGAGCGGAGTTCGCCTACGAGCAGTACTTC.

The chain couples TRBV4-3 to TRBJ1-5; TRBD1 might be the D (6 bases). Germline V lookup: CDR1 LGHNA, CDR2 YSLEER. Trimming removed 5 bases from V and 6 bases from J, with 11 bases in between. The CDR3 loop spans 13 amino acids. Here the CDR3 DNA reads TGCGCCAGCAGCTATCAAGGGGGTCAGCCCCAGCATTTT. Translated, it gives CASSYQGGQPQHF.

The chain combines TRBV7-2 with TRBJ2-1; D might be TRBD2 (6 bases). The V and J ends lost 5 bases and 2 bases respectively, with 16 bases between them. Germline V gene sequence: CDR1 SGHTA, CDR2 FQGNSA. The CDR3 covers 16 residues. CDR3 in amino acids: CASSPGGYSPYNEQFF. The CDR3 DNA sequence: TGTGCCAGCAGCCCAGGAGGGTATTCCCCCTACAATGAGCAGTTCTTC.

The chain carries TRBV5-1 and TRBJ2-5; 7 positions match TRBD1. The trim removed 3 bases at V and 2 bases at J, leaving 13 bases unmatched. Looked up from germline, CDR1 is SGHRS and CDR2 is YFSETQ. The CDR3 extends over 17 amino acids. CDR3: CASSSTGTARVQETQYF. In nucleotides, the CDR3 is TGCGCCAGCAGCTCAACAGGGACAGCCAGAGTTCAAGAGACCCAGTACTTC.

In its sample, this clone was seen once. The gene calls are TRBV7-3 and TRBJ2-1; 10 nucleotides align to TRBD2. Germline CDR1 is SGHTA and CDR2 is FQGTGA. With 5 bases clipped from V and 3 bases from J, the junction kept 4 bases outside the gene matches. CDR3 length: 15 residues. CDR3 amino acids: CASSALAGGYNEQFF. For the CDR3, the DNA is TGTGCCAGCAGCGCCTTAGCGGGAGGCTACAATGAGCAGTTCTTC.

J is TRBJ2-6 and V is TRBV9; 10 bases agree with TRBD1. Trimming at V came to 3 bases and at J to 3 bases, leaving 9 bases not matched to a gene. Germline V gene data show CDR1 as SGDLS and CDR2 as YYNGEE. This CDR3 region has 18 residues. CDR3 loop: CASSAIRTGGDGANVLTF. In DNA, the CDR3 is TGTGCCAGCAGCGCGATTAGGACAGGGGGTGATGGGGCCAACGTCCTGACTTTC.

This chain connects TRBV2 to TRBJ1-4; 9 positions agree with TRBD1. The CDR3 covers 15 residues. The V and J ends lost 6 bases and 14 bases, in that order; junction bases with no gene match: 16. Germline V gene sequence: CDR1 SNHLY, CDR2 FYNNEI. This chain's CDR3 is CASSDLSGTGTVLFF. The CDR3, as DNA: TGTGCCAGCAGCGATCTCTCCGGGACAGGGACAGTGCTGTTTTTT.

This clone came up a few times. The chain links TRBV10-3 to TRBJ2-7, with 12 bases aligning to TRBD2. The germline V gene has CDR1 ENHRY and CDR2 SYGVKD. The length of the CDR3 is 15 residues. J gave up 2 bases and V 4 bases, and 3 bases lay outside the gene matches. CDR3 in amino acids: CAISGASGRAYEQYF. The CDR3 coding sequence is TGTGCCATCAGTGGGGCTAGCGGGAGGGCCTACGAGCAGTACTTC.

The chain links TRBV27 to TRBJ1-4, with TRBD1 as a possible D gene (5 bases). The CDR3 runs to 14 residues. With 8 bases removed from V and 3 bases from J, the gap between germline ends came to 13 bases. Germline loops: CDR1 MNHEY, CDR2 SMNVEV (reference sequence). CDR3 protein: CASPAGSPNEKLFF. The CDR3 bases are TGTGCCAGCCCGGCAGGGTCTCCTAATGAAAAACTGTTTTTT.

This clone was detected only once. The genes are TRBV7-8 and TRBJ2-1, with 11 positions matching TRBD2. The CDR3 is 16 residues long. J gave up 4 bases and V 0 bases, and 2 bases lay outside the gene matches. Looked up from germline, CDR1 is SGHVS and CDR2 is FQNEAQ. The CDR3 nucleotides read TGTGCCAGCAGCTTAGCTAGCGGGAGGGGTTACAATGAGCAGTTCTTC. Translation: CASSLASGRGYNEQFF.

This clone has just one count. This chain uses TRBV9 with TRBJ1-5; 8 nucleotides align to TRBD1. The germline V gene encodes CDR1 SGDLS and CDR2 YYNGEE. The CDR3 is 14 residues long. Losses at the gene ends were 4 bases for V and 4 bases for J; bases not matched to a gene: 4. The CDR3 nucleotides read TGTGCCAGCAGCAAGACAGGGGAAAATCAGCCCCAGCATTTT. Translated: CASSKTGENQPQHF.

J is TRBJ1-4 and V is TRBV3-1 (or the pseudogene TRBV3-2); D possibly corresponds to TRBD1 (6 bases). Trimming left V 4 bases short and J 2 bases short, with 14 bases between. There are 16 residues in the CDR3. Germline CDR1 is LGHDT and CDR2 is YNNKEL (reference sequence). The CDR3 loop is CASSLRGGLTNEKLFF. As DNA, the CDR3 is TGTGCCAGCAGCCTCCGGGGGGGCCTCACTAATGAAAAACTGTTTTTT.

A remark on this clone: The germline gene is not matched at one end of the junction; a read error may be the cause. V gene TRBV5-1 combines with J gene TRBJ2-7, with D possibly TRBD1 on 6 matching bases. The CDR3 extends over 14 amino acids. Germline V gene sequence: CDR1 SGHRS, CDR2 YFSETQ. CDR3 sequence: CASSLDSLSYEQYF. The CDR3 nucleotides read TGTGCCAGCAGCTTGGACAGCCTCTCCTACGAGCAGTACTTC. Filled out from reference TRBV5-1 and TRBJ2-7, the complete variable domain reads KAGVTQTPRYLIKTRGQQVTLSCSPISGHRSVSWYQQTPGQGLQFLFEYFSETQRNKGNFPGRFSGRQFSNSRSEMNVSTLELGDSALYLCASSLDSLSYEQYFGPGTRLTVT.

The chain's CDR3 is CASKTGGRFGEQYF. The DNA for the CDR3 is TGTGCCAGCAAAACAGGCGGGAGATTCGGGGAGCAGTACTTC. The chain recombines TRBV21-1 with TRBJ2-7; the D call TRBD2 from the table was never checked on the DNA. TRBV21-1 is a listed pseudogene. This CDR3 comprises 14 residues.

The V call is TRBV5-1, the J call TRBJ2-1; the match to TRBD2 covers 7 bases. Trimming cost V 1 base and J 4 bases; bases outside gene matches: 14. The CDR3 totals 18 residues. CDR1 is SGHRS, CDR2 YFSETQ, per germline. The CDR3 DNA sequence: TGCGCCAGCAGCTTGTCCCTCCTAGCGGCGTTTAGTTACAATGAGCAGTTCTTC. Protein sequence: CASSLSLLAAFSYNEQFF.

The genes are TRBV7-2 and TRBJ1-3; D remains unclear. With 4 bases removed from V and 2 bases from J, the gap between germline ends came to 9 bases. This CDR3 is 14 amino acids long. The germline gives CDR1 SGHTA, CDR2 FQGNSA. This CDR3 is CASSSGRAGNTIYF. DNA for the CDR3: TGTGCCAGCAGCTCGGGGAGAGCTGGAAACACCATATATTTT.

This clone was observed at least ten times. The chain joins TRBV6-1 to TRBJ2-1; TRBD1 matches 7 bases. This CDR3 is built from 15 residues. V shed 1 base, J shed 2 bases, and the junction held 2 bases outside the gene matches. In germline, CDR1 is MNHNS, CDR2 SASEGT. Here the CDR3 reads CASSEGGQPYNEQFF. The CDR3 nucleotides read TGTGCCAGCAGTGAAGGGGGACAGCCCTACAATGAGCAGTTCTTC.

This chain uses TRBV27 with TRBJ2-1; 7 bases align to TRBD2. The CDR3 extends over 16 amino acids. V lost 4 bases to trimming and J lost 8 bases; unmatched junction nucleotides: 14. Per germline, CDR1 MNHEY and CDR2 SMNVEV (reference sequence). The CDR3, as DNA: TGTGCCAGCAGTTCTTCATCGGCTAGCGGTGGGGATGAGCAGTTCTTC. It yields the protein CASSSSSASGGDEQFF.

CDR3 bases: TGTGCCAGCAGTTACATAACAGGGACCTATGGCTACACCTTC. This translates into CASSYITGTYGYTF. This sequence joins TRBV6-5 and TRBJ1-2, with D perhaps TRBD1 (6 bases). CDR1 and CDR2 from the germline V gene are MNHEY and SVGAGI. The CDR3 has 14 amino acids. The V end lost 2 bases, the J end lost 4 bases, and 11 bases lay between the germline ends.

The chain joins TRBV27 to TRBJ2-1; 13 nucleotides align to TRBD2. Trimming at V came to 8 bases and at J to 0 bases, leaving 7 bases not matched to a gene. Germline-derived CDR1 and CDR2 are MNHEY and SMNVEV (reference sequence). CDR3 length: 17 amino acids. The CDR3 protein is CASGGLAGISSYNEQFF. Written as DNA, the CDR3 is TGTGCCAGCGGGGGACTAGCGGGAATTAGCTCCTACAATGAGCAGTTCTTC.

The chain employs TRBV5-8 and TRBJ2-5; 12 bases align to TRBD1. The CDR3 extends over 15 amino acids. With V trimmed by 4 bases and J by 6 bases, 7 bases remained unmatched. Germline CDR1 and CDR2: SGHTS and YDEGEE. CDR3 nucleotides: TGTGCCAGCAGCGGGACAGGGGGCGCTAGGAAGACCCAGTACTTC. This codes for CASSGTGGARKTQYF.

The J gene is TRBJ2-1, the V gene TRBV10-3; 7 bases agree with TRBD2. J was trimmed by 7 bases and V by 4 bases; bases with no gene match: 10. The CDR3 has 15 residues. Germline values: CDR1 ENHRY, CDR2 SYGVKD. CDR3 sequence: CAISGRRESNNEQFF. In DNA, the CDR3 is TGTGCCATCAGTGGACGGCGGGAGAGTAATAATGAGCAGTTCTTC.

CDR3 nucleotides: TGTGCCAGCACGACGGGGGATCGCTCCTACGAGCAGTACTTC. It yields the protein CASTTGDRSYEQYF. The rearrangement joins TRBV6-5 to TRBJ2-7; perhaps TRBD2 as D (6 bases). Germline values: CDR1 MNHEY, CDR2 SVGAGI. This CDR3 has 14 residues. Trimming pared 7 bases from V and 0 bases from J, leaving 13 bases between.

The rearrangement joins TRBV5-5 to TRBJ2-5; possibly TRBD2 for D (5 bases). Germline values: CDR1 SGHKS, CDR2 YYEKEE (reference sequence). This CDR3 is 13 amino acids long. V was cut by 6 bases and J by 4 bases, with 13 bases left in between. This CDR3 is CASIRGSGETQYF. The CDR3, as DNA: TGTGCCAGCATTCGTGGGAGCGGAGAGACCCAGTACTTC.

The table lists this clone with a few counts. The rearrangement uses TRBV24-1 and TRBJ2-1, with 9 nucleotides matching TRBD2. Germline trimming cut 4 bases from V and 8 bases from J; bases unmatched to any gene: 11. The CDR3 sequence is 16 residues long. CDR1 is KGHDR, CDR2 SFDVKD, per germline. DNA of the CDR3: TGTGCCACCAGTGACCCTGGACTAGCGCGGTCTCATGAGCAGTTCTTC. This sequence encodes CATSDPGLARSHEQFF.

This chain joins TRBV9 and TRBJ2-7; possible D gene TRBD2, 6 bases. The germline gives CDR1 SGDLS, CDR2 YYNGEE. CDR3 length equals 14 residues. Trimming pared 3 bases from V and 7 bases from J, leaving 17 bases between. Written as DNA, the CDR3 is TGTGCCAGCAGCGCACAGCCGGGAGTGTCTGAGCAGTACTTC. It codes for CASSAQPGVSEQYF.

The rearrangement links TRBV5-1 to TRBJ2-1, with 7 bases fitting TRBD1. The CDR3 is 15 amino acids. Germline assignment: CDR1 SGHRS and CDR2 YFSETQ. Germline trimming cut 5 bases from V and 0 bases from J; bases unmatched to any gene: 5. The CDR3 spells CASSRGQFSYNEQFF. The CDR3 DNA reads as TGCGCCAGCAGTAGGGGACAGTTCTCCTACAATGAGCAGTTCTTC.

V is TRBV21-1 and J is TRBJ1-4; the D segment call TRBD1 is taken from the table without a DNA check. TRBV21-1 represents a pseudogene. This CDR3 is 16 amino acids long. Here the CDR3 reads CASSLSDRPHFEKLFF. In nucleotides, the CDR3 is TGTGCCAGCAGCCTATCCGACAGACCCCATTTTGAAAAACTGTTTTTT.

The V call is TRBV30, the J call TRBJ2-2; possibly TRBD1 for D (5 bases). Trimming took off 5 bases at V and 7 bases at J, with 20 bases between the two ends. CDR3 length: 15 residues. Germline values: CDR1 GTSNPN, CDR2 SVGIG (reference sequence). In nucleotides, the CDR3 is TGTGCCTGGCGAAGGGGATCAACCAACGGCGGGGAGCTGTTTTTT. Its protein product is CAWRRGSTNGGELFF.